The rows below give T cell receptor beta chains drawn from one sample of a study of shared clonotypes between healthy human individuals. TCRdb's table, derived via immunoSEQ multiplex PCR, lists solely in-frame clones and lacks some. The sample has around 600,000 clones, roughly 98% seen once. The sequencing sample was made of naive CD8+ T cells sorted from blood. These receptors came from a man aged 25-40 years in good health. CDR3s include the opening cysteine and the closing phenylalanine or tryptophan. A D gene is named only where the DNA matches it firmly. Some rows mark clone size as missing; the rest say once, few, many or name a class of expanded clone.

j_call	v_call	clone_size	d_call	cdr3_aa	cdr3_nt
TRBJ2-7	TRBV5-1	once	-	CASSPAGGADEQYF	TGCGCCAGCAGCCCGGCCGGGGGCGCGGACGAGCAGTACTTC
TRBJ1-1	TRBV6-1	-	TRBD1	CASSGTGLNTEAFF	TGTGCCAGCAGTGGGACAGGGTTGAACACTGAAGCTTTCTTT
TRBJ1-2	TRBV29-1	-	-	CSVELPNGYTF	TGCAGCGTTGAATTGCCGAATGGCTACACCTTC
TRBJ2-1	TRBV9	-	-	CASSVAGGVGYKGNEQFF	TGTGCCAGCAGCGTAGCCGGGGGCGTCGGATATAAAGGGAATGAGCAGTTCTTC
TRBJ2-3	TRBV6-1	once	-	CASSENRGGSTDTQYF	TGTGCCAGCAGTGAAAATCGTGGAGGTAGCACAGATACGCAGTATTTT
TRBJ2-7	TRBV5-1	-	-	CASSLHPYYEQYF	TGCGCCAGCAGCTTGCATCCATACTACGAGCAGTACTTC
TRBJ1-1	TRBV7-9	-	-	CASSLEGVIPMNTEAFF	TGTGCCAGCAGCTTAGAAGGGGTCATCCCGATGAACACTGAAGCTTTCTTT
TRBJ1-2	TRBV2	once	-	CASRGTVWGYTF	TGTGCCAGCAGAGGGACGGTGTGGGGCTACACCTTC
TRBJ2-1	TRBV14	-	-	CASSTRENPYEQFF	TGTGCCAGCAGCACCCGGGAAAATCCGTATGAGCAGTTCTTC
TRBJ1-2	TRBV5-8	-	-	CASSSLLTEFYGYTF	TGTGCCAGCAGCTCCCTACTAACAGAATTCTATGGCTACACCTTC
TRBJ2-3	TRBV29-1	-	TRBD1	CSDRDRGSDTQYF	TGCAGCGACCGGGACAGGGGTTCAGATACGCAGTATTTT
TRBJ2-3	TRBV6-1	-	TRBD2	CASSEAPTSVRTDTQYF	TGTGCCAGCAGTGAAGCCCCGACTAGCGTACGCACAGATACGCAGTATTTT
TRBJ2-3	TRBV29-1	-	TRBD2	CSVEGTSGSGADTQYF	TGCAGCGTTGAAGGCACTAGCGGGAGTGGCGCAGATACGCAGTATTTT
TRBJ2-3	TRBV5-4	once	-	CASSLTNTQYF	TGTGCCAGCAGCTTGACGAATACGCAGTATTTT
TRBJ2-7	TRBV28	-	-	CASSFPGGKGSYEQYF	TGTGCCAGCAGTTTTCCTGGCGGGAAAGGCTCCTACGAGCAGTACTTC
TRBJ2-7	TRBV6-6	-	-	CASRADYEQYF	TGTGCCAGCAGGGCGGATTACGAGCAGTACTTC
TRBJ2-3	TRBV5-1	-	TRBD2	CASSPWSTGGTDTQYF	TGCGCCAGCAGCCCCTGGAGCACGGGGGGAACAGATACGCAGTATTTT
TRBJ2-3	TRBV11-2	-	-	CASSAHVGVRDTQYF	TGTGCCAGCAGCGCCCATGTGGGAGTAAGAGATACGCAGTATTTT
TRBJ1-2	TRBV5-1	-	-	CASSFYFTGLYGYTF	TGCGCCAGCAGCTTCTACTTCACAGGCCTCTATGGCTACACCTTC
TRBJ2-1	TRBV27	-	-	CASSTPWLAPHNEQFF	TGTGCCAGCAGCACCCCGTGGCTTGCCCCCCACAATGAGCAGTTCTTC
TRBJ1-1	TRBV29-1	-	-	CSVEEHGSLNTEAFF	TGCAGCGTTGAAGAACATGGCAGCTTGAACACTGAAGCTTTCTTT
TRBJ2-7	TRBV27	-	-	CASSTTSSSSYEQYF	TGTGCCAGCAGTACGACTTCATCAAGCTCCTACGAGCAGTACTTC
TRBJ2-7	TRBV5-4	-	TRBD1	CASSGGTGAYEQYF	TGTGCCAGCAGCGGCGGGACAGGGGCCTACGAGCAGTACTTC
TRBJ1-2	TRBV29-1	-	-	CSVEEGVGGYTF	TGCAGCGTTGAGGAGGGGGTAGGTGGCTACACCTTC
TRBJ2-3	TRBV5-1	-	-	CASSPRDGWPPDTQYF	TGCGCCAGCAGCCCCCGGGACGGTTGGCCCCCAGATACGCAGTATTTT
TRBJ2-7	TRBV7-9	-	-	CASMLRGDYEQYF	TGTGCCAGCATGCTGCGGGGCGACTACGAGCAGTACTTC
TRBJ1-1	TRBV29-1	few	TRBD1	CSVETGRNTEAFF	TGCAGCGTTGAGACAGGGCGGAACACTGAAGCTTTCTTT
TRBJ2-1	TRBV29-1	-	-	CSVVHGVTGYNEQFF	TGCAGCGTTGTCCATGGGGTGACGGGGTACAATGAGCAGTTCTTC
TRBJ2-7	TRBV29-1	once	TRBD1	CSVTPGQETYEQYF	TGCAGCGTTACTCCTGGACAGGAGACCTACGAGCAGTACTTC
TRBJ2-1	TRBV9	-	-	CASRPHNEQFF	TGTGCCAGCCGTCCACACAATGAGCAGTTCTTC
TRBJ1-1	TRBV6-5	once	-	CASSSGFGTEAFF	TGTGCCAGCAGCAGTGGCTTTGGCACTGAAGCTTTCTTT